This T cell receptor beta chain was identified during a study of cytomegalovirus exposure and HLA in healthy donors. The CDR3 totals 12 residues. The V and J ends lost 8 bases and 2 bases respectively, with 7 bases between them. Per the germline V gene, CDR1 is ENHRY and CDR2 is SYGVKD. Notes on the study in general: An apparent linkage of common viral pathogens to several of the most significant clusters emerged in a later analysis. A missense DCLRE1C variant was associated with V- and J-gene trimming of TCR beta chains in a later analysis, and an independent cohort replicated the association. As immune exposure information, only CMV serostatus was available.

The PCR had 60 Vbeta and 13 Jbeta primers. Clones were sequenced by immunoSEQ multiplex PCR, and TCRdb holds only the in-frame ones, with some missing. The sample holds approximately 80,000 clones, 55% to 70% seen once. In its sample, this clone was seen once. What it binds is not known. The source of this sequence is a woman in her 40s in good health and CMV-seropositive. Material for sequencing was PBMCs. The chain combines TRBV10-3 with TRBJ1-5; D is undetermined. The CDR3, as DNA: TGTGCCATCGGGCAGCGCAATCAGCCCCAGCATTTT. Translated: CAIGQRNQPQHF.